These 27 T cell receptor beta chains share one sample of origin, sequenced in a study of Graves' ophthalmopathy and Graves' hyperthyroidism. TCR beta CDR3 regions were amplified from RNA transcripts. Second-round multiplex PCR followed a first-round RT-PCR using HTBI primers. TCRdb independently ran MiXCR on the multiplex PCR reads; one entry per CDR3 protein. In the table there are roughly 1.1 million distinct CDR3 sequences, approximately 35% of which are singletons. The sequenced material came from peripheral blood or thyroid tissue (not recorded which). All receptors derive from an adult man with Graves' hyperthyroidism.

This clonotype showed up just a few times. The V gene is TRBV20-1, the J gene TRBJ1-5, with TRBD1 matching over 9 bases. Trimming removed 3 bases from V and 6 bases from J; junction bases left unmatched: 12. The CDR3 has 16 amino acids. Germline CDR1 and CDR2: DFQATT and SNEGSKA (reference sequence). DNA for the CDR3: TGCAGTGCTAGGGTTGCCGGACAGGGGTACGGTCAGCCCCAGCATTTT. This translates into CSARVAGQGYGQPQHF.

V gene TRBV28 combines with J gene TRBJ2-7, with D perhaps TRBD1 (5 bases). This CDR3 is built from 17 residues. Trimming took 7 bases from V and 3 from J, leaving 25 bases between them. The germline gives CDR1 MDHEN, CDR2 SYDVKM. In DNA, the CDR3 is TGTGCCAGCAACCGCCCGGCCCAAACAGGCTATCGCTACGAGCAGTACTTC. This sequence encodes CASNRPAQTGYRYEQYF.

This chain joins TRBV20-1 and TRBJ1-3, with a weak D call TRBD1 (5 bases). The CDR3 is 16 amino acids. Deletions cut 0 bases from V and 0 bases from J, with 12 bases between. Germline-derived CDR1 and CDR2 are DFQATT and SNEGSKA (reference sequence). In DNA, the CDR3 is TGCAGTGCTAGAGATTCGACCAGGGACTCTGGAAACACCATATATTTT. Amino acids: CSARDSTRDSGNTIYF.

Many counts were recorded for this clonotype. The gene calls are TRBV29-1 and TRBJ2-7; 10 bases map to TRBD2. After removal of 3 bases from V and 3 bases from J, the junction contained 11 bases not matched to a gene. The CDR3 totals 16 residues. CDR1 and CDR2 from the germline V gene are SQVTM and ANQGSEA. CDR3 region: CSVEAPTSGAHYEQYF. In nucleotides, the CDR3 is TGCAGCGTTGAGGCCCCCACTAGCGGGGCTCACTACGAGCAGTACTTC.

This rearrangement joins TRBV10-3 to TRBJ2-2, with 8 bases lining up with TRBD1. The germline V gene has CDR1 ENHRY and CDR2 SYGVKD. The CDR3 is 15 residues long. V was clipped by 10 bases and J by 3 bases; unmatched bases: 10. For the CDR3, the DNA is TGTGCCAGCAGAACAGGGGGACTCGACACCGGGGAGCTGTTTTTT. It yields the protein CASRTGGLDTGELFF.

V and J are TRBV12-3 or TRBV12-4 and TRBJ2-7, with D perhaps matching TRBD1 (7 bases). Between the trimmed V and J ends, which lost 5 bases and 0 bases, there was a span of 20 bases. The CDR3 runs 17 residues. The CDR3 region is CASSPIGIRGDSYEQYF. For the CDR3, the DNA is TGTGCCAGCAGTCCAATTGGGATCAGGGGGGACTCCTACGAGCAGTACTTC.

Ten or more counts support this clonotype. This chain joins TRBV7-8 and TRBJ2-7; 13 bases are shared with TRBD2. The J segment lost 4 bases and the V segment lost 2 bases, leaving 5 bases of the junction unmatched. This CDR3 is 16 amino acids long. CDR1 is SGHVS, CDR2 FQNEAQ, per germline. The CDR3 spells CASSLYGTSGTYEQYF. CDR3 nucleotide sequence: TGTGCCAGCAGCTTATATGGGACTAGCGGGACTTACGAGCAGTACTTC.

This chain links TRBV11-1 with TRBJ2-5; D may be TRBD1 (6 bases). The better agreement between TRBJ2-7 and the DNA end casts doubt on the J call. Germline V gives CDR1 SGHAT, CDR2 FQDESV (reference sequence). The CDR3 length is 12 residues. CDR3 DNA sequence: TGTGCCAGCAGCTCAAACAGGGCCGAGCAGTACTTC. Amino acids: CASSSNRAEQYF.

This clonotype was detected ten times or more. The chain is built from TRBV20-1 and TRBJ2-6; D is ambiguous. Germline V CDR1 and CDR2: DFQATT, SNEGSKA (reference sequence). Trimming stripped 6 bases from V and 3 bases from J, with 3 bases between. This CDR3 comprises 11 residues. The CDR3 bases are TGCAGTGCCCGTGGGGCCAACGTCCTGACTTTC. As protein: CSARGANVLTF.

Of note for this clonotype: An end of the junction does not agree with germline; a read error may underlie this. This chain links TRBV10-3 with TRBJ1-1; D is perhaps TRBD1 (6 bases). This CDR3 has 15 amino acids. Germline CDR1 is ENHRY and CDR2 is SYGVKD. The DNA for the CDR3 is TGTGCCAGCAGTTACGAGACAGGTATGAACACTGAAGCTTTCTTT. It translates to CASSYETGMNTEAFF.

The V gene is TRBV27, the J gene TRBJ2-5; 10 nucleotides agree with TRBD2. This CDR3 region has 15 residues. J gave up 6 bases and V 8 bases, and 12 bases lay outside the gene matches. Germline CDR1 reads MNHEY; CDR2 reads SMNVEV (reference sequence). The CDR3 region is CASRLGSSGRQTQYF. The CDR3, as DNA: TGTGCCAGCCGCTTGGGGTCTAGCGGGAGACAGACCCAGTACTTC.

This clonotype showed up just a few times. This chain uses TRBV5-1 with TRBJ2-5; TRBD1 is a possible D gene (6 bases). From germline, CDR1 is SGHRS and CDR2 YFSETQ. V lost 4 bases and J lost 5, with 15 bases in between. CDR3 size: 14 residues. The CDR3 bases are TGCGCCAGCAGCCATACCGACAGGTGGGAGACCCAGTACTTC. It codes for CASSHTDRWETQYF.

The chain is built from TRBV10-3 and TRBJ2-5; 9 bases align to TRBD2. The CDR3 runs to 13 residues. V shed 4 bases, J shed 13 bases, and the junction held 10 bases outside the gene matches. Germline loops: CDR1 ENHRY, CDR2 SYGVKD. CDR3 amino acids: CAISVSGGGSLYF. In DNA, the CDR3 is TGTGCCATCAGTGTTAGCGGGGGAGGTAGTCTGTACTTC.

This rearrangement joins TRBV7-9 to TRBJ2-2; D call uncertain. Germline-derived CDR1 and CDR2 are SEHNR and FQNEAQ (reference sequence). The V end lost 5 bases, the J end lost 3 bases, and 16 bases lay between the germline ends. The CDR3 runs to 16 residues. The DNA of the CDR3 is TGTGCCAGCAGCCAAGAACAACTTGCGTACACCGGGGAGCTGTTTTTT. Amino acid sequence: CASSQEQLAYTGELFF.

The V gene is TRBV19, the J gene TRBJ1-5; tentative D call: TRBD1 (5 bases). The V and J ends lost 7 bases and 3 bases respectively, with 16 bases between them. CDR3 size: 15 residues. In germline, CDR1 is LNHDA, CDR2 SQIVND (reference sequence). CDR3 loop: CASIGDRRFNQPQHF. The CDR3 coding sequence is TGTGCCAGTATAGGAGACAGAAGATTCAATCAGCCCCAGCATTTT.

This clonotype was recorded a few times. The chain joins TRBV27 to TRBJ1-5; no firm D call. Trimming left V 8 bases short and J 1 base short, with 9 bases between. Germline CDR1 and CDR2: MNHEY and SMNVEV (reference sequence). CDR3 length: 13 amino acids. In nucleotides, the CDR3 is TGTGCCAGCCGACGTAAGAGCAATCAGCCCCAGCATTTT. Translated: CASRRKSNQPQHF.

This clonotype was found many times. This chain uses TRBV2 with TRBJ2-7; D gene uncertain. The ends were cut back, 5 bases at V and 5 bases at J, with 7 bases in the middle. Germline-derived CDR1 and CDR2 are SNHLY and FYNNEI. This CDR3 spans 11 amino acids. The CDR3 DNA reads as TGTGCCAGCAGTTTGGCTCACGAGCAGTACTTC. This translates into CASSLAHEQYF.

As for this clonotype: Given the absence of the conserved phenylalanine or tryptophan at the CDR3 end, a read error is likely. Here the CDR3 reads CASSLTPVSGANVLTS. The CDR3 bases are TGTGCCAGCAGTTTGACCCCAGTCTCCGGGGCCAACGTCCTGACTTCC. This chain connects TRBV12-3 or TRBV12-4 to TRBJ2-6; D not resolved. The CDR3 loop spans 16 amino acids. Deletions cut 3 bases from V and 4 bases from J, with 13 bases between.

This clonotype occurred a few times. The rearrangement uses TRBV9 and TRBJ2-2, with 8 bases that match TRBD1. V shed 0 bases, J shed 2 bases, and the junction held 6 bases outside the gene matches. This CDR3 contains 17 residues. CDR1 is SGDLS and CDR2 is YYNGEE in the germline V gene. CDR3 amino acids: CASSVGTGTINTGELFF. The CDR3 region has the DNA TGTGCCAGCAGCGTAGGGACAGGGACGATTAACACCGGGGAGCTGTTTTTT.

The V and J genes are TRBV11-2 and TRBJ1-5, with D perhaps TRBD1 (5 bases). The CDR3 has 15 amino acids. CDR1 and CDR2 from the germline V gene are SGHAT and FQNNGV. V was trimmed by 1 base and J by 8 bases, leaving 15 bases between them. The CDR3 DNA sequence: TGTGCCAGCAGCTTAGGGACCAGGGTATCGGAGCCCCAGCATTTT. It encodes CASSLGTRVSEPQHF.

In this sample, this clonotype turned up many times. The CDR3 DNA follows: TGTGCCAGCAGTTATGGGCAGCTCACTGAAGCTTTCTTT. Amino acids: CASSYGQLTEAFF. The chain carries TRBV6-5 and TRBJ1-1, with D unclear. Per the germline V gene, CDR1 is MNHEY and CDR2 is SVGAGI. V lost 3 bases, J lost 4 bases, and 9 bases lay in between. The CDR3 has 13 residues.

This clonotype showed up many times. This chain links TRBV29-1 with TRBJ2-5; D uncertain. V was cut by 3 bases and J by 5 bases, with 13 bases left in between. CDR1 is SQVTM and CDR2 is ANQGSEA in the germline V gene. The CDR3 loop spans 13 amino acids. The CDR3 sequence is CSVESWDWETQYF. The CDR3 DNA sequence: TGCAGCGTTGAGTCCTGGGATTGGGAGACCCAGTACTTC.

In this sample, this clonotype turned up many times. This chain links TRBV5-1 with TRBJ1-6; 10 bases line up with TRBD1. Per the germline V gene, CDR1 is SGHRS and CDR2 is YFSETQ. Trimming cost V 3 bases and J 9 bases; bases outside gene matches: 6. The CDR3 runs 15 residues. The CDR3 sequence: CASSSGQGTSSPLHF. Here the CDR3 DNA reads TGCGCCAGCAGCTCGGGACAGGGGACGTCTTCACCCCTCCACTTT.

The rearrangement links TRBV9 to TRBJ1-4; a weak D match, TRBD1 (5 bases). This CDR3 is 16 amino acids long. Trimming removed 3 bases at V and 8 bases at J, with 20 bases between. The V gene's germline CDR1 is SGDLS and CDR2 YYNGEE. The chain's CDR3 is CASSENPGGGKEKLFF. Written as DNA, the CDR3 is TGTGCCAGCAGCGAAAATCCCGGGGGTGGTAAGGAAAAACTGTTTTTT.

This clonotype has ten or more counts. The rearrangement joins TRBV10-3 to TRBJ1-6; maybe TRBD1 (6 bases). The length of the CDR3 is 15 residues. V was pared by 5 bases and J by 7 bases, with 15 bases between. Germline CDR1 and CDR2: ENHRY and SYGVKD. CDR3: CAISRTQQGNSPLHF. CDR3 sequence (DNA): TGTGCCATCAGTAGGACACAACAGGGCAATTCACCCCTCCACTTT.

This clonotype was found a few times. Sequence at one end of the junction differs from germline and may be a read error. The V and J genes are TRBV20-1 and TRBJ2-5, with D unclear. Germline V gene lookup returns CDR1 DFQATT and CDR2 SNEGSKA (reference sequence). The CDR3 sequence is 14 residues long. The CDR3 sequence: CSALPTLTQGTQYF. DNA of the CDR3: TGCAGTGCGCTCCCCACGCTCACCCAAGGGACCCAGTACTTC.

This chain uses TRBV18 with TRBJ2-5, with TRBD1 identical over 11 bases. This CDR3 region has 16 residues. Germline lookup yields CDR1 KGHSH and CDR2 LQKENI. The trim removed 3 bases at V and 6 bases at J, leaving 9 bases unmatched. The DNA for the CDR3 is TGTGCCAGCTCACCCGGGACAGGGGGAAACGTAAAGACCCAGTACTTC. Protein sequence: CASSPGTGGNVKTQYF. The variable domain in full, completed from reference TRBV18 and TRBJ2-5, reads NAGVMQNPRHLVRRRGQEARLRCSPMKGHSHVYWYRQLPEEGLKFMVYLQKENIIDESGMPKERFSAEFPKEGPSILRIQQVVRGDSAAYFCASSPGTGGNVKTQYFGPGTRLLVL.